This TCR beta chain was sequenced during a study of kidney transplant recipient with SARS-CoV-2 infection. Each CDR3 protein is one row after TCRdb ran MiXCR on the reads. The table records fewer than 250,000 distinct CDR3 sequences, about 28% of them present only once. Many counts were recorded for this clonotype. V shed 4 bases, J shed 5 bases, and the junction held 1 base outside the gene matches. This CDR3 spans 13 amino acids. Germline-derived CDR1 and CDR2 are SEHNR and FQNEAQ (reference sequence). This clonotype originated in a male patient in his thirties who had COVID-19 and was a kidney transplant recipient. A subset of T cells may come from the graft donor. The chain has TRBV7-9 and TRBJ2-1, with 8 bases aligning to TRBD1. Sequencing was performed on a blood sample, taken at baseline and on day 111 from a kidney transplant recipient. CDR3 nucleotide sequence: TGTGCCAGCAGCTCGACAGGGGACAATGAGCAGTTCTTC. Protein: CASSSTGDNEQFF.